This T cell receptor beta chain came from a study of graft-versus-host responses after intestinal transplantation. Study context: Recipients obtained multivisceral, liver-intestinal, or isolated intestinal transplants.

Profiling relied on immunoSEQ multiplex PCR, and the TCRdb table lists in-frame clones only, not all of them. The sample carries about 41,000 clones, about 95% recorded once. As concerns this clone: What it binds is not known.

Study-level findings and limits: Early post-transplant HvG declines showed an association with peak circulating GvH clone levels. Within the allografts of patients who had graft-donor T cell macrochimerism, graft-versus-host to host-versus-graft clonal ratios were high. GvH clones appeared in recipient marrow, some first in ileum or blood.

This TCR was sampled from a human donor who was the organ donor for an intestinal transplant. This specimen consisted of unstimulated CD8+ T cells sorted from spleen or lymph node cells, obtained before transplant.

CDR3 DNA: TGTGCCAGCTTGGAGTGGCGGGACTCCGCCTACGAGCAGTACTTC. Amino acids: CASLEWRDSAYEQYF. J is TRBJ2-7 and V is TRBV2, with a possible D match to TRBD2 (6 bases). From germline, CDR1 is SNHLY and CDR2 FYNNEI. The CDR3 contains 15 residues. Trimming removed 8 bases at V and 2 bases at J, with 19 bases between.